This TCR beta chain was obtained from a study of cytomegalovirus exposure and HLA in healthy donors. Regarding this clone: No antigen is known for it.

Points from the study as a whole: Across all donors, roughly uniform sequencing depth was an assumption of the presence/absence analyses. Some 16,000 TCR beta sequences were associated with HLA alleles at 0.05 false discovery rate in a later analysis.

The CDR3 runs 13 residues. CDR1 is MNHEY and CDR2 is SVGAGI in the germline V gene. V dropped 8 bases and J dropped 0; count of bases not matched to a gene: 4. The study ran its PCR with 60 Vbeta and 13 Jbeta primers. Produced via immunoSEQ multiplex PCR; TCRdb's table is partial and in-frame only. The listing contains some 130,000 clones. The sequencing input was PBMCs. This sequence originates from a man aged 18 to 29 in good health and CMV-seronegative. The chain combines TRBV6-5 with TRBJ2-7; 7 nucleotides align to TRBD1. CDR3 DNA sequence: TGTGCCAGCTCAGACAGGGCCTCCTACGAGCAGTACTTC. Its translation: CASSDRASYEQYF.